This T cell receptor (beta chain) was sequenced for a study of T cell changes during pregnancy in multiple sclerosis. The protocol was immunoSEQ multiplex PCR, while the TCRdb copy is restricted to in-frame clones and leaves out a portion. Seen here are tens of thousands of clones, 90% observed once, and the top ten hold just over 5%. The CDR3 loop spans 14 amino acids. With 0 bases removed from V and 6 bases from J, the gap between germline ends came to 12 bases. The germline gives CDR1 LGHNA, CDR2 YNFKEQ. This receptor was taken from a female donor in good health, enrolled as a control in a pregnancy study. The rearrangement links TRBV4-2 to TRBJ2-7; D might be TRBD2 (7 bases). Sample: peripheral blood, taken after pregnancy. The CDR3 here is CASSQDRGGSEQYF. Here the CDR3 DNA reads TGTGCCAGCAGCCAAGATAGGGGGGGTAGCGAGCAGTACTTC.